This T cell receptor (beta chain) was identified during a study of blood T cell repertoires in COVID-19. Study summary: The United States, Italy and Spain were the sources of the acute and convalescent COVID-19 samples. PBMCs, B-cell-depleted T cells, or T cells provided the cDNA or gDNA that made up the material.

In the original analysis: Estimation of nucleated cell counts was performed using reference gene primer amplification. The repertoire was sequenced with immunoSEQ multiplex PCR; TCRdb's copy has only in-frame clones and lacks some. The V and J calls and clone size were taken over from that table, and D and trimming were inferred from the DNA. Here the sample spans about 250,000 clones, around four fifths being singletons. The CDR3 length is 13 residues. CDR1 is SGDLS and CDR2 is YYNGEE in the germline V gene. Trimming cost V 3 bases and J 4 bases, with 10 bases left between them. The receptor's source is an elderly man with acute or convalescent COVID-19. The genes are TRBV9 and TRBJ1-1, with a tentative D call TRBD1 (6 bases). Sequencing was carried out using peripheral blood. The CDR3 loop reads CASSGQAVTEAFF. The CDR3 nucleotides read TGTGCCAGCAGCGGACAGGCGGTCACTGAAGCTTTCTTT.